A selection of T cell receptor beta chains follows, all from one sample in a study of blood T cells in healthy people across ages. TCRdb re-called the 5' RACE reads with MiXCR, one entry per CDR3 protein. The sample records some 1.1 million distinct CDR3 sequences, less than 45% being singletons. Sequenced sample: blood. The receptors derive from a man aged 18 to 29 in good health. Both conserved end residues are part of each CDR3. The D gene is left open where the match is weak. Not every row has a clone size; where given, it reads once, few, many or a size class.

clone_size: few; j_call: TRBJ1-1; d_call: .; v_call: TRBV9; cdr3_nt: TGTGCCAGCAGCGTAGGAGCGGGACTACCAGGGGAAGCTTTCTTT; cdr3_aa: CASSVGAGLPGEAFF
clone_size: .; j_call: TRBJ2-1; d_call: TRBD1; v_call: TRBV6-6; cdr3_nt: TGTGCCAGCAGTTACCCCAGGGGGCCTTATAATGAGCAGTTCTTC; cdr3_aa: CASSYPRGPYNEQFF
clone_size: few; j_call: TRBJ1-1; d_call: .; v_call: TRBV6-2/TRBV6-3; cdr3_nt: TGTGCCAGCAGTTACCCCCCCACTGAAGCTTTCTTT; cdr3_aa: CASSYPPTEAFF
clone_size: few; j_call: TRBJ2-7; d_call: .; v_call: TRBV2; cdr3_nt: TGTGCCAGCACACGGGAGCATCCCTCGAACTACGAGCAGTACTTC; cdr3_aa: CASTREHPSNYEQYF
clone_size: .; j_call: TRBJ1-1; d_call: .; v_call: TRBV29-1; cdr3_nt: TGCAGCGTTGAATTGCAGACCATGAACACTGAAGCTTTCTTT; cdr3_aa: CSVELQTMNTEAFF
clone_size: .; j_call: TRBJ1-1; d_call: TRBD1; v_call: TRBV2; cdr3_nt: TGTGCCAGCGCCGAGGACAGGGCCACTGAAGCTTTCTTT; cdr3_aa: CASAEDRATEAFF
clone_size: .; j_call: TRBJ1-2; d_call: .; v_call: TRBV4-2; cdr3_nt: TGTGCCAGCAGCCAGAGTGCGGGCTCGGGAAGCTATGGCTACACCTTC; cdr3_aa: CASSQSAGSGSYGYTF
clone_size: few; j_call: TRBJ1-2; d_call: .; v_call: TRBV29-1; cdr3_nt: TGCAGCGTTGAATGGCAGACAGGCTCCTATGGCTACACCTTC; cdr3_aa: CSVEWQTGSYGYTF
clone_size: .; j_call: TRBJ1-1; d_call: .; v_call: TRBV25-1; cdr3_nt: TGTGCCAGCAGTGAATATTGGGGGGGGGAGACTGAAGCTTTCTTT; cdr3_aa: CASSEYWGGETEAFF
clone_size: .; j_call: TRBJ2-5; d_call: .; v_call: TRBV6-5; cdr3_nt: TGTGCCAGCGGTTCGACGCAAGAGACCCAGTACTTC; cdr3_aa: CASGSTQETQYF
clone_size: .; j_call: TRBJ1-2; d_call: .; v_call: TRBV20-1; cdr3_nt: TGCAGTGCTAGAGATGTGGTGTACTATGGCTACACCTTC; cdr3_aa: CSARDVVYYGYTF
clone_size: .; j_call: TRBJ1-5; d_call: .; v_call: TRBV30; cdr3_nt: TGTGCCTGGGAGCCGGGACCTACAGGACAGCCCCAGCATTTT; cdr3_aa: CAWEPGPTGQPQHF
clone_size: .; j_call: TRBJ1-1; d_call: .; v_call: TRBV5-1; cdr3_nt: TGCGCCAGCAGGGCCCATGGGACTATGAACACTGAAGCTTTCTTT; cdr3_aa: CASRAHGTMNTEAFF
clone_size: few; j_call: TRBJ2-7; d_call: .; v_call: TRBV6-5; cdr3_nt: TGTGCCAGCAGTTACTCGGCAGGCTACGAGCAGTACTTC; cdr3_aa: CASSYSAGYEQYF
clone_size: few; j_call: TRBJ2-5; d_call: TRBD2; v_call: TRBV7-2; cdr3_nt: TGTGCCAGCAGCTTAACTAGCGGGGGGGTACAAGAGACCCAGTACTTC; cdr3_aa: CASSLTSGGVQETQYF
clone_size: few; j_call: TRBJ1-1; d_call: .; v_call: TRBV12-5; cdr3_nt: TGTGCTAGTGGTTTGCCAACCAGTGGGAGGGGTCGAACTGAAGCTTTCTTT; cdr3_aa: CASGLPTSGRGRTEAFF
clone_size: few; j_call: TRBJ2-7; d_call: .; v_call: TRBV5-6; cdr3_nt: TGTGCCAGCAGCTTGGGTATTCGTTTCAGGGCCGCCTCCTACGAGCAGTACTTC; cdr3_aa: CASSLGIRFRAASYEQYF
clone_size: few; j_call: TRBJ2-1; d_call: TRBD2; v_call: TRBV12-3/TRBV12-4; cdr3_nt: TGTGCCAGCAGTTTTCGAGCGGGGAGCTCCTACAATGAGCAGTTCTTC; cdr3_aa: CASSFRAGSSYNEQFF
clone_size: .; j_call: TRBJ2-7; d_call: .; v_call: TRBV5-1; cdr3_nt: TGCGCCAGCAGCTATGCCGACAGCCGCAGCGAGCAGTACTTC; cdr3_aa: CASSYADSRSEQYF
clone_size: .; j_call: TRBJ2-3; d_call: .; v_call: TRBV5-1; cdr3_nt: TGCGCCGGCAGCCGTGATGCGAGAGATACGCAGTATTTT; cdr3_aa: CAGSRDARDTQYF
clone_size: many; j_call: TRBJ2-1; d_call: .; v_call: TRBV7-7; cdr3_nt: TGTGCCAGCAGCCGTGAACTCGCCAGCTCCTACAATGAGCAGTTCTTC; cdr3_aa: CASSRELASSYNEQFF
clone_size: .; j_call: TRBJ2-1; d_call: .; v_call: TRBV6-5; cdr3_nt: TGTGCCAGCAGGGACCCGGGGGGCGAGCAGTTCTTC; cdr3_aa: CASRDPGGEQFF
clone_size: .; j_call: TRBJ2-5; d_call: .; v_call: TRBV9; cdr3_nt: TGTGCCAGCAGCCCCCCAGGGGGGAATGTGGAACAAGAGACCCAGTACTTC; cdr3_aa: CASSPPGGNVEQETQYF
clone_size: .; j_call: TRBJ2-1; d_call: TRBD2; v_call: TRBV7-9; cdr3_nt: TGTGCCAGCAGCTTAGGTGGACTAGCGGTTAACAATGAGCAGTTCTTC; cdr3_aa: CASSLGGLAVNNEQFF
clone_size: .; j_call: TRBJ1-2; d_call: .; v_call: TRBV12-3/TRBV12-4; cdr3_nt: TGTACCAGCAGTTTAGGGCAGGGAAAGAACTATGGCTACACCTTC; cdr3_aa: CTSSLGQGKNYGYTF